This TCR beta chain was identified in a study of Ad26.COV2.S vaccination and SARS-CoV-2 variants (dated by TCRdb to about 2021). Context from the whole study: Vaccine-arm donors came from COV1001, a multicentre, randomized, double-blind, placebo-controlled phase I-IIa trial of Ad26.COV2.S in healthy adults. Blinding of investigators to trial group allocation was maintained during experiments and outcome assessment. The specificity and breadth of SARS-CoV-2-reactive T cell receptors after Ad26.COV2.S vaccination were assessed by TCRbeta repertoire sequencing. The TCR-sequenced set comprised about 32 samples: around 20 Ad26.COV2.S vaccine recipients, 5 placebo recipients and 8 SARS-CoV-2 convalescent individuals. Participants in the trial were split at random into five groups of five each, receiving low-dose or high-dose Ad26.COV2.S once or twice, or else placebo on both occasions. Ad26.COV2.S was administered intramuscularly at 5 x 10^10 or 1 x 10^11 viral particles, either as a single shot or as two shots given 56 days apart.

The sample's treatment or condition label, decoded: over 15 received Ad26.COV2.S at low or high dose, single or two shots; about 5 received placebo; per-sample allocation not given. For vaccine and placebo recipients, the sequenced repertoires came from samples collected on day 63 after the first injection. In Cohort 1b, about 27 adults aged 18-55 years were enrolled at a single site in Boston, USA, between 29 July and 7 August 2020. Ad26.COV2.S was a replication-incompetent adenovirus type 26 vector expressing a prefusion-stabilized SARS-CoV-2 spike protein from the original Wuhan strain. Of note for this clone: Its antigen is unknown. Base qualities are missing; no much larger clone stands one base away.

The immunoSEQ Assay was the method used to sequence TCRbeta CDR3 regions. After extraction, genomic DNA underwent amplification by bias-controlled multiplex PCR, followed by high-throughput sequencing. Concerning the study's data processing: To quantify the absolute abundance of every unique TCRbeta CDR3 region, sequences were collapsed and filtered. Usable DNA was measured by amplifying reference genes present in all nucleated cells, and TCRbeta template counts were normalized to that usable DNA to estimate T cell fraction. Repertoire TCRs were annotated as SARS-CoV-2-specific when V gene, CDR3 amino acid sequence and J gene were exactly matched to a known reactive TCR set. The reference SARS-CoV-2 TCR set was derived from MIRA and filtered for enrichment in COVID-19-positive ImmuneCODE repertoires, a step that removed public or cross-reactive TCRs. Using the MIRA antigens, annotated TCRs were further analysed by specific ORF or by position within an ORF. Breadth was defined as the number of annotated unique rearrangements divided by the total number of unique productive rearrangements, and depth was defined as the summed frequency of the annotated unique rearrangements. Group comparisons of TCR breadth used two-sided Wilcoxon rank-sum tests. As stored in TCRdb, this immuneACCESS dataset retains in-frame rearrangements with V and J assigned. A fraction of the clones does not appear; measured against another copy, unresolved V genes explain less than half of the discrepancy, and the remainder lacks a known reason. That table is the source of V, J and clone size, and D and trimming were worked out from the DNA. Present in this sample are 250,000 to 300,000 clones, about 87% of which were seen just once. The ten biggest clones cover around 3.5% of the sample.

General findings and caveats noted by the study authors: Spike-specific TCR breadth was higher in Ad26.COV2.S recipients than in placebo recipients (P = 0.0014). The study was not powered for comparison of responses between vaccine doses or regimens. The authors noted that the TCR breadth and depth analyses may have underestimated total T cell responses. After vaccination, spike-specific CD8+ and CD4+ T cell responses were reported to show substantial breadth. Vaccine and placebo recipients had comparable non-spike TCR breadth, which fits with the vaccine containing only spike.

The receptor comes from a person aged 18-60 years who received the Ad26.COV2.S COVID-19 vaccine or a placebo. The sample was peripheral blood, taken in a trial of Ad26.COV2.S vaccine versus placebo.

The CDR3 region: CSVAQGVGYEQYF. The DNA sequence follows: TGCAGCGTTGCACAGGGGGTCGGCTACGAGCAGTACTTC. The chain couples TRBV29-1 to TRBJ2-7, and 8 junctional nucleotides match TRBD1. From the cysteine through the phenylalanine, the CDR3 covers 13 amino acids. The retained sequence is limited to the CDR3, 39 bases, with the frame set at the first base. Trimming leaves V shorter by 4 bases and J shorter by 3 bases, with the junction holding 5 bases beyond the gene matches. The CDR1 and CDR2 encoded by the germline V gene are SQVTM and ANQGSEA.